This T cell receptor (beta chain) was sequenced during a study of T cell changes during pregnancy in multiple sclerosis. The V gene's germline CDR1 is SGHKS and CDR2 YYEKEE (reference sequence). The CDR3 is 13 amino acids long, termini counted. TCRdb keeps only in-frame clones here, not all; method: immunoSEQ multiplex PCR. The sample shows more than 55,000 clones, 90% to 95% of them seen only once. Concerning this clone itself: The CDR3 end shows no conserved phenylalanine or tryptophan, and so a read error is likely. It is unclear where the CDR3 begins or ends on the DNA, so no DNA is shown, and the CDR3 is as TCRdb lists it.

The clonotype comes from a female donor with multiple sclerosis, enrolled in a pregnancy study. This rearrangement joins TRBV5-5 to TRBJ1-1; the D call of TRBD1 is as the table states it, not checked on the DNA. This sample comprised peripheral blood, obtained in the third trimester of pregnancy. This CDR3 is CASSLQPDRGLFL.